The rows below give T cell receptor beta chains drawn from one sample of a study of OX40 agonist ivuxolimab in advanced cancers. Clones were sequenced by immunoSEQ multiplex PCR, and TCRdb holds only the in-frame ones, with some missing. Of some 70,000 clones in the sample, 80% to 95% were seen once. Sequenced material: CD4+ or CD8+ T cells sorted from blood, taken in a trial of the OX40 agonist ivuxolimab. The receptors here all came from an adult with an advanced solid tumor such as melanoma, head and neck, liver or kidney cancer. CDR3s include the opening cysteine and the closing phenylalanine or tryptophan. The D gene is left open where the match is weak. Some rows have no size entry. The others give once, few or many, or a class for an expanded clone.

>.|TRBV5-6|TRBJ2-3|TRBD2
CASSLEPSGGADTQYF
TGTGCCAGCAGCTTGGAACCTAGCGGGGGGGCAGATACGCAGTATTTT
>.|TRBV7-9|TRBJ1-4|.
CASSVDYNEKLFF
TGTGCCAGCAGCGTCGACTATAATGAAAAACTGTTTTTT
>once|TRBV7-2|TRBJ2-7|TRBD2
CASSLVGVSGAYEQYF
TGTGCCAGCAGCTTAGTTGGTGTTAGCGGGGCCTACGAGCAGTACTTC
>.|TRBV28|TRBJ1-1|.
CASSLYGMNTEAFF
TGTGCCAGCAGTTTATACGGGATGAACACTGAAGCTTTCTTT
>few|TRBV10-2|TRBJ2-1|TRBD1
CASQSPGTGISNEQFF
TGCGCCAGCCAGAGCCCCGGGACAGGGATAAGCAATGAGCAGTTCTTC
>.|TRBV6-5|TRBJ2-1|TRBD2
CASSYAGTSGGLEQFF
TGTGCCAGCAGTTACGCCGGGACTAGCGGGGGCCTTGAGCAGTTCTTC
>.|TRBV2|TRBJ2-6|.
CASSSTGSSGANVLTF
TGTGCCAGCAGTTCTACAGGGAGCTCTGGGGCCAACGTCCTGACTTTC
>.|TRBV2|TRBJ2-5|.
CAIGLTGFPQYF
TGTGCCATCGGCTTAACAGGTTTTCCCCAGTACTTC
>once|TRBV6-5|TRBJ2-7|.
CASSHRDVIYYEQYF
TGTGCCAGCAGTCACCGGGACGTCATATACTACGAGCAGTACTTC
>.|TRBV28|TRBJ1-5|.
CASSLWEDNSNQPQHF
TGTGCCAGCAGTTTATGGGAAGATAATAGCAATCAGCCCCAGCATTTT
>.|TRBV6-1|TRBJ1-2|.
CASSEVLPFGGYTF
TGTGCCAGCAGTGAAGTACTACCGTTCGGCGGCTACACCTTC
>.|TRBV6-5|TRBJ2-7|.
CASRNVGQPSEQYF
TGTGCCAGCCGAAACGTAGGACAGCCTTCCGAGCAGTACTTC
>.|TRBV6-6|TRBJ1-1|.
CASFLSGRAFF
TGTGCCAGCTTTCTTTCAGGGAGGGCTTTCTTT
>.|TRBV11-2|TRBJ1-1|TRBD1
CASSPDPGGRTEAFF
TGTGCCAGCAGCCCCGACCCAGGGGGAAGGACTGAAGCTTTCTTT
>once|TRBV7-2|TRBJ1-1|TRBD1
CASSRQQGDTEAFF
TGTGCCAGCAGCCGACAACAGGGGGACACTGAAGCTTTCTTT
>.|TRBV6-5|TRBJ2-4|.
CASRQPPKSKNIQYF
TGTGCCAGCAGGCAGCCCCCTAAGTCCAAAAACATTCAGTACTTC
>.|TRBV6-1|TRBJ2-5|TRBD1
CASSVALGQGAVTQYF
TGTGCCAGCAGTGTTGCCCTAGGACAGGGCGCAGTGACCCAGTACTTC
>.|TRBV6-6|TRBJ2-7|TRBD1
CASSSWTGDGYEQYF
TGTGCCAGCAGTTCCTGGACAGGGGACGGGTACGAGCAGTACTTC
>.|TRBV7-2|TRBJ1-5|TRBD1
CASSVDRAGNQPQHF
TGTGCCAGCAGCGTAGACAGGGCCGGTAATCAGCCCCAGCATTTT
>.|TRBV11-3|TRBJ1-3|TRBD1
CASSPRDRLIGNTIYF
TGTGCCAGCAGCCCCCGGGACAGGCTGATTGGAAACACCATATATTTT
>once|TRBV28|TRBJ1-2|.
CASSITGQGYGYTF
TGTGCCAGCAGTATAACAGGGCAGGGCTATGGCTACACCTTC
>.|TRBV6-6|TRBJ1-5|.
CASSYSSNQPQHF
TGTGCCAGCAGTTACTCATCAAATCAGCCCCAGCATTTT
>.|TRBV18|TRBJ2-7|.
CASSPYQDYEQYF
TGTGCCAGCTCACCATACCAAGACTACGAGCAGTACTTC
>.|TRBV2|TRBJ2-3|.
CASSGQASTDTQYF
TGTGCCAGCAGTGGCCAGGCCAGCACAGATACGCAGTATTTT